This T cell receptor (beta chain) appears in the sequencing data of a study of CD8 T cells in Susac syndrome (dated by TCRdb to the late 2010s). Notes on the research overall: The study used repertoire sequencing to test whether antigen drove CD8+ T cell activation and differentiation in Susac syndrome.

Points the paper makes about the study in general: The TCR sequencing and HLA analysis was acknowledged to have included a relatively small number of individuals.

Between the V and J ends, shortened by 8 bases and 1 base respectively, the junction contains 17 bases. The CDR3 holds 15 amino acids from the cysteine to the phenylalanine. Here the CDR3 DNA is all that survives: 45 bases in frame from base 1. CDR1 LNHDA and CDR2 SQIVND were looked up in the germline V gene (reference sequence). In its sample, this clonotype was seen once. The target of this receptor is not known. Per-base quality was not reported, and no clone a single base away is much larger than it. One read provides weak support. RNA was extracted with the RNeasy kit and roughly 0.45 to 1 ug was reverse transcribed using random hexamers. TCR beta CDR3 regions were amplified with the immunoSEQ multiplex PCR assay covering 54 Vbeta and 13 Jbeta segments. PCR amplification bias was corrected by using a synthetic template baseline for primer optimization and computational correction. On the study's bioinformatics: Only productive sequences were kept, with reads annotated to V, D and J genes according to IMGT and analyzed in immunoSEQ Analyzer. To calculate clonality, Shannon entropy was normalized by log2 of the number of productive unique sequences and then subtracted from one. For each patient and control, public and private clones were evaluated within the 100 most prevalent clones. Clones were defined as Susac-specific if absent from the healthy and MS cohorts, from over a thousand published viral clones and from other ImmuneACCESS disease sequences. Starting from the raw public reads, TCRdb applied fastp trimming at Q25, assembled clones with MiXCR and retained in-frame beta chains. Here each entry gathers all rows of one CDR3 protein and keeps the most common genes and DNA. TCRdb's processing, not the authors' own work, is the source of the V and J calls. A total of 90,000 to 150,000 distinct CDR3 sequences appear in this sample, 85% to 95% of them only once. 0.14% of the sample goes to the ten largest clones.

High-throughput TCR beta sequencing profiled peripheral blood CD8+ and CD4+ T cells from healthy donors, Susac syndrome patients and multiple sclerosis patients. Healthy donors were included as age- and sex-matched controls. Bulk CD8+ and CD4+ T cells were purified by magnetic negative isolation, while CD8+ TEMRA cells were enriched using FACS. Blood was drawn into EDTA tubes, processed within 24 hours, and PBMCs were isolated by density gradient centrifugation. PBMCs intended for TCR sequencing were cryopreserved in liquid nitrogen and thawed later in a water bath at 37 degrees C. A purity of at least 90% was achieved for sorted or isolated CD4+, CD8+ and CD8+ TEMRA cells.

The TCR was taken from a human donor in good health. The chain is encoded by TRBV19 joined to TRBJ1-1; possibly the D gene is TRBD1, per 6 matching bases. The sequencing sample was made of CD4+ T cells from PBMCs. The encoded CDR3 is CASRWPGGENTEAFF. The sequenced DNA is TGTGCCAGTCGATGGCCGGGGGGCGAGAACACTGAAGCTTTCTTT.